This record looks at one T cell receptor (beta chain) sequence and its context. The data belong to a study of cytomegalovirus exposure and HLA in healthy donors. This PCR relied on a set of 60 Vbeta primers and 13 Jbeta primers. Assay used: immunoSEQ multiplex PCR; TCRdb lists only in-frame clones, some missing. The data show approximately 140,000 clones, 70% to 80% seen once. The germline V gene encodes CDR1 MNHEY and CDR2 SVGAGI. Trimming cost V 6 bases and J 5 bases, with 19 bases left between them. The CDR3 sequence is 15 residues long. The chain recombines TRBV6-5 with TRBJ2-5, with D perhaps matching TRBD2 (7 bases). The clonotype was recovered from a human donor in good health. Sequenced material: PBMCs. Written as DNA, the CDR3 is TGTGCCAGCAGCTATCCTGGACTAGGGGGTGAGACCCAGTACTTC. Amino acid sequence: CASSYPGLGGETQYF.